Sequencing of this TCR beta chain was carried out in a study of Graves' ophthalmopathy and Graves' hyperthyroidism. The study, taken as a whole, reports: A classifier, a 13-signature model, separated ophthalmopathy from stable hyperthyroidism with 87.88% sensitivity and roughly 80% specificity.

Hyperthyroidism patients were newly diagnosed, ill under 2 months, and aged 18 to 65 years. A roughly 9.1 ml volume of fresh peripheral blood provided the PBMCs. V gave up 2 bases and J gave up 4 bases; unmatched junction bases: 2. The CDR3 length is 14 residues. CDR1 and CDR2 from the germline V gene are SEHNR and FQNEAQ (reference sequence). The sequenced template was RNA, covering the TCR beta CDR3 region. The first-round RT-PCR employed HTBI primers together with the Qiagen OneStep RT-PCR kit. A multiplex PCR was then performed as the second round. TCRdb reprocessed the multiplex PCR reads via MiXCR and lists one record per CDR3 protein. The sample lists a few hundred thousand distinct CDR3 sequences, 15% occurring once. This clonotype has just a few counts. Its specificity is unknown.

The chain combines TRBV7-9 with TRBJ2-4; TRBD1 matches at 7 bases. The sequenced sample consisted of peripheral blood. The clonotype originates from a woman aged 18-35 years with stable Graves' hyperthyroidism. CDR3: CASSLRTGKNIQYF. The CDR3 coding sequence is TGTGCCAGCAGCTTACGGACAGGAAAAAACATTCAGTACTTC.